This note documents a single T cell receptor beta chain sequence. Together with a sample-barcoded 5' primer, a J-beta primer mix was included in a second PCR lasting roughly 6 to 12 cycles. One entry per CDR3 protein results from TCRdb running MiXCR on the 5' RACE reads. The table has 850,000 to 950,000 distinct CDR3 sequences, under 30% seen once; the top ten hold 15% to 20%. The sample originates from a study of blood T cells in healthy people across ages. The CDR3 loop spans 15 amino acids. Germline-derived CDR1 and CDR2 are LGHNA and YNFKEQ. Trimming shortened V by 3 bases and J by 2 bases, and 13 bases separated the two germline ends.

The sequence derives from an elderly woman in good health. This chain links TRBV4-2 with TRBJ1-2; D is possibly TRBD1 (5 bases). The specimen sequenced was blood. Here the CDR3 DNA reads TGTGCCAGCAGCCATTATGAAGAGGGGAACTATGGCTACACCTTC. Its translation is CASSHYEEGNYGYTF.